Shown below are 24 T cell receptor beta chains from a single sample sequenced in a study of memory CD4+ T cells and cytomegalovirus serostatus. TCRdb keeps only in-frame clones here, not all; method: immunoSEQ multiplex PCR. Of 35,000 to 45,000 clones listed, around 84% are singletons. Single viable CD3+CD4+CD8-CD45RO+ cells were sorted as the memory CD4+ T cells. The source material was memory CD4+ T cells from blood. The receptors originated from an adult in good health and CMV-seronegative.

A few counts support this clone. The CDR3 DNA sequence: TGTGCCAGCAGTAGACAGGGTAGCTACGAGCAGTACTTC. Translation: CASSRQGSYEQYF. The chain uses TRBV27 and TRBJ2-7; 7 positions agree with TRBD1. The CDR3 is 13 residues long. V was pared by 5 bases and J by 3 bases, with 4 bases of the junction left unmatched. The germline V gene encodes CDR1 MNHEY and CDR2 SMNVEV (reference sequence).

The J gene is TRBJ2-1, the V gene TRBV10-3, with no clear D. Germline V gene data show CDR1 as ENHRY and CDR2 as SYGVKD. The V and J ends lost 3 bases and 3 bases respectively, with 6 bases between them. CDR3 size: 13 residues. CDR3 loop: CAISDGNYNEQFF. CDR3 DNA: TGTGCCATCAGTGATGGGAACTACAATGAGCAGTTCTTC.

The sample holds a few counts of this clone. The CDR3 protein is CATAPGEKGQPQHF. The CDR3 coding sequence is TGTGCCACCGCCCCGGGCGAAAAAGGGCAGCCCCAGCATTTT. This chain connects TRBV27 to TRBJ1-5; no firm D call. Trimming removed 10 bases from V and 7 bases from J, with 20 bases in between. This CDR3 is built from 14 residues. Germline CDR1 is MNHEY and CDR2 is SMNVEV (reference sequence).

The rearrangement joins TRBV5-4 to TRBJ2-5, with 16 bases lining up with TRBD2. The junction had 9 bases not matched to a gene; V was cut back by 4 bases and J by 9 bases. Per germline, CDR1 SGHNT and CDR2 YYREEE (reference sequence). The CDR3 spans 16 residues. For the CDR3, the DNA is TGTGCCAGCAGCGGCCCAGGGACTAGCGGGGGGGCGGCCCAGTACTTC. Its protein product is CASSGPGTSGGAAQYF. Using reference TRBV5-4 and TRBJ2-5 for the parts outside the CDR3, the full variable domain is ETGVTQSPTHLIKTRGQQVTLRCSSQSGHNTVSWYQQALGQGPQFIFQYYREEENGRGNFPPRFSGLQFPNYSSELNVNALELDDSALYLCASSGPGTSGGAAQYFGPGTRLLVL.

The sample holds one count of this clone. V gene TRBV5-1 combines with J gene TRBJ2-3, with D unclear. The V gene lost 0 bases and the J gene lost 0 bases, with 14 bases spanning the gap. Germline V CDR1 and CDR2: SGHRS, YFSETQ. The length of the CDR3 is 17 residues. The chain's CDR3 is CASSLVGQRVSTDTQYF. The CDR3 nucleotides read TGCGCCAGCAGCTTGGTCGGTCAGCGCGTTAGCACAGATACGCAGTATTTT.

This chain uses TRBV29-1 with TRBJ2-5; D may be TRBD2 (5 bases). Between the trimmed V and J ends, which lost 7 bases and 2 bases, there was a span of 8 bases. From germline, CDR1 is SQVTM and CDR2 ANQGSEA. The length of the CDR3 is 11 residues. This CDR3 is CSAGLQETQYF. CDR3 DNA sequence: TGCAGCGCGGGGTTACAAGAGACCCAGTACTTC.

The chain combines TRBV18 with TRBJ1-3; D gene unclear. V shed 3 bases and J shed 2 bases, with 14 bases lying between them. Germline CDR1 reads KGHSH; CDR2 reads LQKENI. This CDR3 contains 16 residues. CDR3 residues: CASSPFYGVPGNTIYF. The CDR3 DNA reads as TGTGCCAGCTCACCTTTCTACGGAGTTCCTGGAAACACCATATATTTT.

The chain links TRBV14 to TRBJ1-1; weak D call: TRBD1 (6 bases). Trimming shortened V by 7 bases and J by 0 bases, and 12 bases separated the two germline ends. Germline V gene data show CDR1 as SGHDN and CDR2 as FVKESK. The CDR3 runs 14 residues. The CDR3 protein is CASTDSGVNTEAFF. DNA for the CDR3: TGTGCCAGCACGGACAGCGGGGTGAACACTGAAGCTTTCTTT.

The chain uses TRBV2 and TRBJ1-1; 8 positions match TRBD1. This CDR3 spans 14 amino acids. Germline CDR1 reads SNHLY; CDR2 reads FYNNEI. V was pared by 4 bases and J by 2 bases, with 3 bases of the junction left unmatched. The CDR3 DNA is TGTGCCAGCAGTGGGACAGGGTCTAACACTGAAGCTTTCTTT. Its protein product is CASSGTGSNTEAFF.

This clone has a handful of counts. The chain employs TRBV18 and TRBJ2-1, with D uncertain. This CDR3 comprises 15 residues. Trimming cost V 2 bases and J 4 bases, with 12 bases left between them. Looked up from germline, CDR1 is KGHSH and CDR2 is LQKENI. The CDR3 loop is CASSPSLGLYNEQFF. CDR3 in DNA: TGTGCCAGCTCACCAAGTCTCGGCTTATACAATGAGCAGTTCTTC.

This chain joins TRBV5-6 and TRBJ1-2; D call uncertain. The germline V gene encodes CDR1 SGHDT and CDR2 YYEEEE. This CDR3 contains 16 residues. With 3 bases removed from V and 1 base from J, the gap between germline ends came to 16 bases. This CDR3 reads CASSWVGTDNNYGYTF. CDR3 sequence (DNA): TGTGCCAGCAGCTGGGTGGGTACAGACAATAACTATGGCTACACCTTC.

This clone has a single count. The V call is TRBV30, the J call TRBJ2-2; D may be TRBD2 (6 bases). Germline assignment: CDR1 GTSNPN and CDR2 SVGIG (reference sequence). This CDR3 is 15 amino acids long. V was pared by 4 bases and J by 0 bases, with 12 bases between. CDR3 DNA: TGTGCCTGGAATTTTGGGGGGTCGAACACCGGGGAGCTGTTTTTT. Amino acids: CAWNFGGSNTGELFF.

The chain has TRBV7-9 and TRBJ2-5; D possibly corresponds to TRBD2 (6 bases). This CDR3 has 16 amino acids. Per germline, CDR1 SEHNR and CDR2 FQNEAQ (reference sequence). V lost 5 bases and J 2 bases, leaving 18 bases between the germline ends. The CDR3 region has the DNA TGTGCCAGCAGCCAAGGTAATAGCGGAATTCAAGAGACCCAGTACTTC. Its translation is CASSQGNSGIQETQYF.

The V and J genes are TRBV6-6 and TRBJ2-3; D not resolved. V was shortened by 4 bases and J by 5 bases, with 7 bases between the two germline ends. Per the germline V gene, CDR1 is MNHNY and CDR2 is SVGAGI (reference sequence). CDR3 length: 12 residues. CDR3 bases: TGTGCCAGCAGTTCCCCCCTAGATACGCAGTATTTT. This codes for CASSSPLDTQYF.

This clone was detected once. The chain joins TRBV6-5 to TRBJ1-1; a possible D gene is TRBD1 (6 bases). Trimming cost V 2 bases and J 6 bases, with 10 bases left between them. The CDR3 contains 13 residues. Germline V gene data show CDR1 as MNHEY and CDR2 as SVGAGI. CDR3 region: CASSYGGTPEAFF. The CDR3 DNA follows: TGTGCCAGCAGTTACGGCGGGACACCTGAAGCTTTCTTT.

Here the CDR3 reads CASSEAFLTEAFF. Written as DNA, the CDR3 is TGTGCCAGCAGTGAGGCTTTTCTCACTGAAGCTTTCTTT. The chain couples TRBV6-1 to TRBJ1-1; no definite D call. Per the germline V gene, CDR1 is MNHNS and CDR2 is SASEGT. V shed 3 bases and J shed 4 bases, with 9 bases lying between them. The CDR3 loop spans 13 amino acids.

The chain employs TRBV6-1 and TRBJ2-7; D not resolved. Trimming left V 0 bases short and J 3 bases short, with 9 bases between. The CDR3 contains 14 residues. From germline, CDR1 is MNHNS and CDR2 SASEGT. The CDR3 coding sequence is TGTGCCAGCAGTGAAGCTCCGGGCCTCTACGAGCAGTACTTC. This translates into CASSEAPGLYEQYF.

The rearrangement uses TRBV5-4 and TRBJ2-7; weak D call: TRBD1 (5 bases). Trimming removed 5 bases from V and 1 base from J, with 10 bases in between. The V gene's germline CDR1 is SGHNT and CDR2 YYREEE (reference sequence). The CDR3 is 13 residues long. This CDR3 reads CASSNAGSYEQYF. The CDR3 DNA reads TGTGCCAGCAGTAACGCAGGGTCCTACGAGCAGTACTTC.

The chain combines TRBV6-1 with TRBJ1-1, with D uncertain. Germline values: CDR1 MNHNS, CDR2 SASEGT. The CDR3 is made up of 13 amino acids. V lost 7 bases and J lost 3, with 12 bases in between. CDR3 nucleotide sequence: TGTGCCAGCACCGTACGGGGTTACACTGAAGCTTTCTTT. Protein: CASTVRGYTEAFF.

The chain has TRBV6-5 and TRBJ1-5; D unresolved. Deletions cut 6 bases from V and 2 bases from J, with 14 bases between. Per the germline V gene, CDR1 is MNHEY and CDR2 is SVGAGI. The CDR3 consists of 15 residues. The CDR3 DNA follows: TGTGCCAGCAGGGAACCTGGTTCTGGCAATCAGCCCCAGCATTTT. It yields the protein CASREPGSGNQPQHF.

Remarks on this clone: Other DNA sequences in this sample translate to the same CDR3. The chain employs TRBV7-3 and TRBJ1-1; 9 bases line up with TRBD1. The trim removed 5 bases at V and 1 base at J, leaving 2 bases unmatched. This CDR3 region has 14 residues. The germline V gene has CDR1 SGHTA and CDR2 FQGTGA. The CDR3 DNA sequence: TGTGCCAGCAGCCGGGACAGGGCGAACACTGAAGCTTTCTTT. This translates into CASSRDRANTEAFF.

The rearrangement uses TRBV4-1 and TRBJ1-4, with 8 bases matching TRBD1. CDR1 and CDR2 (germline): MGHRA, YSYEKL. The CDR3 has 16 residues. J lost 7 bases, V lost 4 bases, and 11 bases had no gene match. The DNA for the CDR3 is TGCGCCAGCAGCCGGATTAGGACAGGGAGTGGTGAAAAACTGTTTTTT. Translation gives CASSRIRTGSGEKLFF.

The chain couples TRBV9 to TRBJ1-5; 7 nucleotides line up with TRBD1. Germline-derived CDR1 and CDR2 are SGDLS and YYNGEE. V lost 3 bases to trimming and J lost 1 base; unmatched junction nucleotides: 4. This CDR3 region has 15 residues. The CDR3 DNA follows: TGTGCCAGCAGCGCCCAGACAGGGAGCAATCAGCCCCAGCATTTT. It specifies CASSAQTGSNQPQHF. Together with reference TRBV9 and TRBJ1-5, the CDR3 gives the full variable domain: DSGVTQTPKHLITATGQRVTLRCSPRSGDLSVYWYQQSLDQGLQFLIQYYNGEERAKGNILERFSAQQFPDLHSELNLSSLELGDSALYFCASSAQTGSNQPQHFGDGTRLSIL.

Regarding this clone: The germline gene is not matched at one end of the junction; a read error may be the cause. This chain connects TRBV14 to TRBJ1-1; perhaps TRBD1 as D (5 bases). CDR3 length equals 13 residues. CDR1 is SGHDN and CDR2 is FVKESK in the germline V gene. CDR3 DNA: TGTGCCAGCAGCCAGGGGGTGAATACTGAAGCTTTCTTT. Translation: CASSQGVNTEAFF.